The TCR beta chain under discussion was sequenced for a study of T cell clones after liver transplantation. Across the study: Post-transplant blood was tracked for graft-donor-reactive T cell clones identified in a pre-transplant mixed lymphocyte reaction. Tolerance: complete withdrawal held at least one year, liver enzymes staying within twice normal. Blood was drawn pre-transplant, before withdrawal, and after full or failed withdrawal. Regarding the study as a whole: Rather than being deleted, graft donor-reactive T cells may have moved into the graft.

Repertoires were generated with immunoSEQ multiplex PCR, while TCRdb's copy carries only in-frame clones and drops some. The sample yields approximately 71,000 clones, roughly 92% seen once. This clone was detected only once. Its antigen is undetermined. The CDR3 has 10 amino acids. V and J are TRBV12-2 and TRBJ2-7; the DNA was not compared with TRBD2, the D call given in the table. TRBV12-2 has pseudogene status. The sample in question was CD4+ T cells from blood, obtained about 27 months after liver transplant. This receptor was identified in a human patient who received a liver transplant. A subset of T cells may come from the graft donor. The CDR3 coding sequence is TGTGCAAGTCGTTCCGGGACTAAGCGCTTC. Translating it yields CASRSGTKRF.